This section outlines one TCR beta chain sequence together with its context. This clonotype was found a few times. The target of this receptor is not known. Base qualities are not at hand, and no much larger clone is one base apart. The entry originates in a study of patients and donors after allogeneic stem cell transplantation (dated by TCRdb to 2019 to 2021). The cysteine opens and the phenylalanine closes a CDR3 of 15 amino acids. Only the CDR3 part of the read is kept: 45 bases, read in frame from the first base. The germline V end is reduced by 4 bases and the J end by 10 bases; junction bases left unmatched: 13. The germline V gene gives CDR1 as SGDLS and CDR2 as YYNGEE. The method behind the library was RT-PCR. Sequencing instrument: NextSeq 550. TCRdb reprocessed the public reads (quality trimming at Q25 with fastp, clone calling with MiXCR) and kept in-frame beta chains. Entries are consolidated by CDR3 protein sequence, retaining the most common genes and DNA. The sample records under 170,000 distinct CDR3 sequences, approximately 40% of which are singletons. The ten largest make up 50% to 65% of the sample.

What was sequenced was blood, either unsorted or a sorted T cell fraction (not recorded which). This chain joins TRBV9 to TRBJ1-5; TRBD1 lines up with 8 middle nucleotides. The receptor was derived from a human donor who was either an allogeneic HSCT recipient or a stem cell or donor lymphocyte infusion donor (not recorded which). It is not recorded whose cells these are; they may come from a transplant donor. DNA sequence: TGTGCCAGCAGCCCAGCAGGAGACAGGGGTCCCCCCCAGCATTTT. Translation gives CASSPAGDRGPPQHF.